A single sample gave rise to the 26 T cell receptor beta chains below, sequenced in a study of cytomegalovirus exposure and HLA in healthy donors. The PCR used 60 Vbeta and 13 Jbeta primers. TCRdb's copy holds only in-frame clones and misses some; the assay was immunoSEQ multiplex PCR. The sample includes around 150,000 clones, 70% to 80% of them seen just once. The sample taken for sequencing was PBMCs. These receptors were taken from a man aged 40-50 years in good health and CMV-seronegative.

This clone was seen only a few times. The chain uses TRBV30 and TRBJ1-1; unclear D gene. The germline gives CDR1 GTSNPN, CDR2 SVGIG (reference sequence). CDR3 length: 13 amino acids. Trimming took off 0 bases at V and 8 bases at J, with 13 bases between the two ends. The CDR3 DNA sequence: TGTGCCTGGAGTGTAAAACTCCAAACCGAAGCTTTCTTT. This codes for CAWSVKLQTEAFF.

The gene calls are TRBV25-1 and TRBJ1-2; perhaps TRBD1 as D (5 bases). Trimming removed 1 base at V and 4 bases at J, with 10 bases between. The germline V gene has CDR1 MGHDK and CDR2 SYGVNS. The CDR3 runs to 14 residues. The CDR3 spells CASSEWGSGYGYTF. The CDR3 DNA reads TGTGCCAGCAGTGAATGGGGCTCTGGCTATGGCTACACCTTC.

J is TRBJ1-5 and V is TRBV7-9; the match to TRBD1 covers 7 bases. Trimming took 5 bases from V and 11 from J; bases not matched to a gene: 12. The V gene's germline CDR1 is SEHNR and CDR2 FQNEAQ (reference sequence). The CDR3 extends over 14 amino acids. The CDR3 loop reads CASSLGTAQVAQHF. Here the CDR3 DNA reads TGTGCCAGCAGCCTCGGGACAGCTCAAGTGGCCCAGCATTTT.

The chain carries TRBV5-4 and TRBJ2-5; no clear D. The germline gives CDR1 SGHNT, CDR2 YYREEE (reference sequence). The CDR3 sequence is 15 residues long. Trimming took off 1 base at V and 4 bases at J, with 14 bases between the two ends. The CDR3 sequence: CASSLNGQRRETQYF. The DNA for the CDR3 is TGTGCCAGCAGCTTGAACGGTCAGAGGAGAGAGACCCAGTACTTC.

The chain joins TRBV10-3 to TRBJ2-5; possible D gene TRBD2, 5 bases. The J call may not be correct, given that the DNA end is closer to TRBJ2-7. CDR1 ENHRY and CDR2 SYGVKD come from the germline V gene. The CDR3 extends over 14 amino acids. CDR3 in amino acids: CATLALRNSYEQYF. CDR3 DNA sequence: TGTGCCACCCTAGCCTTGCGGAACTCCTACGAGCAGTACTTC.

The table lists this clone with a count of one. As DNA, the CDR3 is TGCGCCAGCAGACAGGGGGCTTCCTACGAGCAGTACTTC. Its protein is CASRQGASYEQYF. The J gene is TRBJ2-7, the V gene TRBV5-1, with TRBD1 matching 9 bases. The CDR3 sequence is 13 residues long. V gave up 5 bases and J gave up 1 base; unmatched junction bases: 1. Germline values: CDR1 SGHRS, CDR2 YFSETQ.

This clone occurred a few times. The chain employs TRBV7-2 and TRBJ2-4; perhaps TRBD2 as D (6 bases). The CDR3 consists of 15 residues. Germline CDR1 and CDR2: SGHTA and FQGNSA. Deletions cut 0 bases from V and 9 bases from J, with 15 bases between. CDR3 bases: TGTGCCAGCAGCTTAGCGATAGCGGATTTGGGCATTCAGTACTTC. This sequence encodes CASSLAIADLGIQYF.

The chain links TRBV5-4 to TRBJ2-1; D possibly corresponds to TRBD1 (5 bases). V lost 4 bases and J lost 0, with 11 bases in between. The CDR3 loop spans 15 amino acids. CDR1 is SGHNT and CDR2 is YYREEE in the germline V gene (reference sequence). This chain's CDR3 is CASSLGVRSYNEQFF. Written as DNA, the CDR3 is TGTGCCAGCAGCCTAGGGGTCCGCTCCTACAATGAGCAGTTCTTC.

The chain carries TRBV28 and TRBJ2-7; 7 positions match TRBD1. The CDR3 runs to 16 residues. With 1 base clipped from V and 0 bases from J, the junction kept 6 bases outside the gene matches. Germline lookup yields CDR1 MDHEN and CDR2 SYDVKM. In DNA, the CDR3 is TGTGCCAGCAGTTTATCGGGACAGATCTACTCCTACGAGCAGTACTTC. Translating it yields CASSLSGQIYSYEQYF.

This clone has only a few counts. This chain joins TRBV7-8 and TRBJ2-6; D unresolved. The CDR3 runs to 18 residues. Germline V gene data show CDR1 as SGHVS and CDR2 as FQNEAQ. The V gene lost 1 base and the J gene lost 4 bases, with 17 bases spanning the gap. The CDR3 sequence is CASSLVWRPTTGANVLTF. Here the CDR3 DNA reads TGTGCCAGCAGCTTAGTTTGGCGGCCCACTACCGGGGCCAACGTCCTGACTTTC.

The CDR3: CASIKIGEGGEQFF. The CDR3 coding sequence is TGTGCCAGCATCAAGATTGGAGAGGGCGGTGAGCAGTTCTTC. V gene TRBV27 combines with J gene TRBJ2-1; weak D call: TRBD2 (5 bases). CDR3 length: 14 amino acids. Germline CDR1 is MNHEY and CDR2 is SMNVEV (reference sequence). The ends were cut back, 7 bases at V and 9 bases at J, with 19 bases in the middle.

The chain couples TRBV6-1 to TRBJ2-5; 7 bases align to TRBD1. The V gene's germline CDR1 is MNHNS and CDR2 SASEGT. This CDR3 is built from 15 residues. The ends lost 5 bases at V and 0 bases at J; junction bases unmatched: 6. The CDR3 sequence is CASSTPGTDQETQYF. CDR3 DNA sequence: TGTGCCAGCAGTACACCTGGGACAGACCAAGAGACCCAGTACTTC.

This chain joins TRBV9 and TRBJ2-3, with 11 bases that match TRBD2. Germline V gives CDR1 SGDLS, CDR2 YYNGEE. Trimming took 9 bases from V and 6 from J; bases not matched to a gene: 12. The CDR3 extends over 15 amino acids. CDR3 region: CATAPGTSGFDTQYF. The CDR3 region has the DNA TGTGCCACTGCTCCCGGGACTAGCGGATTTGATACGCAGTATTTT.

The chain is built from TRBV6-5 and TRBJ2-5, with D tentatively TRBD1 (5 bases). CDR3 length equals 13 residues. Germline CDR1 reads MNHEY; CDR2 reads SVGAGI. Trimming stripped 1 base from V and 4 bases from J, with 7 bases between. CDR3 loop: CASSYWQGETQYF. CDR3 in DNA: TGTGCCAGCAGTTACTGGCAGGGAGAGACCCAGTACTTC.

The chain is built from TRBV5-1 and TRBJ1-3; 7 nucleotides align to TRBD1. The CDR3 contains 15 residues. The V gene end was trimmed by 3 bases and the J gene end by 4 bases; junction bases not matched to a gene: 7. In germline, CDR1 is SGHRS, CDR2 YFSETQ. This CDR3 reads CASSSTGASGNTIYF. CDR3 DNA sequence: TGCGCCAGCAGCTCTACAGGGGCATCGGGAAACACCATATATTTT.

This clone was recorded a few times. This chain joins TRBV9 and TRBJ2-1; weak D call: TRBD2 (6 bases). V lost 0 bases and J 3 bases, leaving 10 bases between the germline ends. In germline, CDR1 is SGDLS, CDR2 YYNGEE. This CDR3 contains 15 residues. The CDR3 is CASSVGGTLYNEQFF. For the CDR3, the DNA is TGTGCCAGCAGCGTAGGCGGGACCCTCTACAATGAGCAGTTCTTC.

The rearrangement joins TRBV9 to TRBJ1-1, with D possibly TRBD1 on 5 matching bases. V lost 7 bases, J lost 5 bases, and 12 bases lay in between. The germline CDR1 and CDR2 sequences are SGDLS and YYNGEE. This CDR3 region has 12 residues. The CDR3 reads CASRGVGTEAFF. The CDR3 DNA sequence: TGTGCCAGCCGGGGGGTAGGTACTGAAGCTTTCTTT.

CDR3 coding DNA: TGTGCCAGCAGGGCGGGGGTCCGCGAGCAGTACTTC. Protein sequence: CASRAGVREQYF. The chain has TRBV6-4 and TRBJ2-7, with 7 bases fitting TRBD2. V dropped 6 bases and J dropped 6; count of bases not matched to a gene: 5. Germline loops: CDR1 MRHNA, CDR2 SNTAGT. The CDR3 contains 12 residues.

The chain joins TRBV7-2 to TRBJ1-1; D remains unclear. CDR1 and CDR2 (germline): SGHTA, FQGNSA. The CDR3 is 13 amino acids. V was pared by 8 bases and J by 5 bases, with 15 bases between. CDR3 DNA: TGTGCCAGCGGGCCGCGGGGTCGTACTGAAGCTTTCTTT. This codes for CASGPRGRTEAFF.

The chain carries TRBV18 and TRBJ2-2; 9 nucleotides line up with TRBD1. The CDR3 has 15 residues. Looked up from germline, CDR1 is KGHSH and CDR2 is LQKENI. The J segment lost 5 bases and the V segment lost 3 bases, leaving 4 bases of the junction unmatched. CDR3: CASSPGQGGTGELFF. CDR3 DNA: TGTGCCAGCTCACCGGGACAGGGTGGAACCGGGGAGCTGTTTTTT. The full variable domain, in which reference TRBV18 and TRBJ2-2 provide the parts outside the CDR3, is NAGVMQNPRHLVRRRGQEARLRCSPMKGHSHVYWYRQLPEEGLKFMVYLQKENIIDESGMPKERFSAEFPKEGPSILRIQQVVRGDSAAYFCASSPGQGGTGELFFGEGSRLTVL.

Points on this clone: An end of the junction does not agree with germline; a read error may underlie this. The genes are TRBV28 and TRBJ2-6, with D possibly TRBD1 on 5 matching bases. CDR1 is MDHEN, CDR2 SYDVKM, per germline. CDR3 length: 17 amino acids. The CDR3 DNA follows: TGTGCCAGCAGCCCCAGTACGGGTACCTCTGGGGCCAACGGCCTGACTTTC. This codes for CASSPSTGTSGANGLTF.

This chain joins TRBV7-9 and TRBJ2-2, with D hard to call. V shed 1 base and J shed 3 bases, with 9 bases lying between them. The CDR3 is 15 amino acids. Germline V lookup: CDR1 SEHNR, CDR2 FQNEAQ (reference sequence). The CDR3, as DNA: TGTGCCAGCAGCTTAGGTAGTCTTTACACCGGGGAGCTGTTTTTT. This sequence encodes CASSLGSLYTGELFF.

The chain joins TRBV6-6 to TRBJ2-7; 8 nucleotides line up with TRBD2. Germline V lookup: CDR1 MNHNY, CDR2 SVGAGI (reference sequence). J lost 0 bases, V lost 4 bases, and 5 bases had no gene match. The CDR3 totals 15 residues. Written as DNA, the CDR3 is TGTGCCAGCAGTTCCCGTAGCGGGAACTCCTACGAGCAGTACTTC. Protein: CASSSRSGNSYEQYF.

The gene calls are TRBV19 and TRBJ2-5, with 8 bases matching TRBD2. V shed 7 bases and J 4 bases; nucleotides not matched to a gene: 14. This CDR3 is built from 16 residues. The germline V gene has CDR1 LNHDA and CDR2 SQIVND (reference sequence). This chain's CDR3 is CASKTSSGSSAETQYF. The CDR3 DNA reads as TGTGCCAGTAAAACAAGCAGCGGGAGCTCAGCAGAGACCCAGTACTTC.

A few counts support this clone. The chain joins TRBV23-1 to TRBJ2-1; a possible D gene is TRBD2 (6 bases). TRBV23-1 is an ORF, with its function uncertain. The CDR3 has 16 residues. V lost 7 bases and J lost 3, with 19 bases in between. CDR3 nucleotide sequence: TGCGCCAGCACCCACAGTCAGGCTAGCGACTACAATGAGCAGTTCTTC. Translated, it gives CASTHSQASDYNEQFF.

The rearrangement uses TRBV7-9 and TRBJ2-3, with no clear D. The CDR3 runs to 13 residues. Trimming pared 5 bases from V and 6 bases from J, leaving 12 bases between. CDR1 and CDR2 from the germline V gene are SEHNR and FQNEAQ (reference sequence). CDR3 sequence (DNA): TGTGCCAGCAGCGGTGAGTCGAGGGATACGCAGTATTTT. As protein: CASSGESRDTQYF.